This T cell receptor (beta chain) was observed in a study of CD8+CD57+ T cells in acquired aplastic anemia. Across the study: DNA from sorted CD4+ and CD8+ cells averaged roughly 3.2 ug.

General study points: There were some 27 CD8+ CDR3 sequences that occurred in both patients and controls.

This clonotype has just a few counts. Its cognate antigen is unknown. Profiling that covered TCR beta VDJ and CDR3 relied on genomic DNA as its template. Each CDR3 protein gets one entry after TCRdb re-called the reads with MiXCR. The table has about 180,000 distinct CDR3 sequences, approximately 52% seen once; the top ten hold around 1.8%. In patients chosen for sequencing, flow cytometry had shown CD8+CD57+ cell expansion. Trimming cost V 10 bases and J 0 bases, with 13 bases left between them. The germline V gene encodes CDR1 ENHRY and CDR2 SYGVKD. The CDR3 consists of 14 residues. The gene calls are TRBV10-3 and TRBJ1-3, with a tentative D call TRBD1 (5 bases). The sequenced sample was sorted CD4+, CD8+, or CD8+CD57+ T cells (not recorded which) from PBMCs. This clonotype originated in a human donor with aplastic anemia. The DNA for the CDR3 is TGTGCCACAGCGACAGCCAGCTCTGGAAACACCATATATTTT. Protein sequence: CATATASSGNTIYF.